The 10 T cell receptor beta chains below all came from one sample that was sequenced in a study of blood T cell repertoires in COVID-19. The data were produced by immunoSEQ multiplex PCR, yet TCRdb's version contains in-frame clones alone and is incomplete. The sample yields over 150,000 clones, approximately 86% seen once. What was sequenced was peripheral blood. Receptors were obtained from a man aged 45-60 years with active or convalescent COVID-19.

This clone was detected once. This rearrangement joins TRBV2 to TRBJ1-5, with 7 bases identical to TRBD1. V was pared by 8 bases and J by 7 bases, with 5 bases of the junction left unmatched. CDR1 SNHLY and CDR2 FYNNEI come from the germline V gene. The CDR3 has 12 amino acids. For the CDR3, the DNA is TGTGCCAGCCAGATAGGGGGCCAGCCCCAGCATTTT. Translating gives CASQIGGQPQHF.

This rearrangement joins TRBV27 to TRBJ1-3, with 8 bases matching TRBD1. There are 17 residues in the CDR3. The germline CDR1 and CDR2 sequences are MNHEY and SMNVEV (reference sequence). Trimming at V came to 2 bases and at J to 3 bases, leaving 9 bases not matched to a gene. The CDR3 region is CASSLKSQGAFGNTIYF. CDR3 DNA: TGTGCCAGCAGTTTAAAAAGTCAGGGGGCTTTTGGAAACACCATATATTTT.

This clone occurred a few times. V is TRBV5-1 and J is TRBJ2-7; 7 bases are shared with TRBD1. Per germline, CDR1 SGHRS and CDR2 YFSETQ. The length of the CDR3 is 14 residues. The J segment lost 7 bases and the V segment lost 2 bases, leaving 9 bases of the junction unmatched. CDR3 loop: CASSFTQGPGEQYF. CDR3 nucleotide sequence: TGCGCCAGCAGCTTTACACAGGGGCCGGGGGAGCAGTACTTC. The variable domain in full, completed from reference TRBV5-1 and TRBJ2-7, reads KAGVTQTPRYLIKTRGQQVTLSCSPISGHRSVSWYQQTPGQGLQFLFEYFSETQRNKGNFPGRFSGRQFSNSRSEMNVSTLELGDSALYLCASSFTQGPGEQYFGPGTRLTVT.

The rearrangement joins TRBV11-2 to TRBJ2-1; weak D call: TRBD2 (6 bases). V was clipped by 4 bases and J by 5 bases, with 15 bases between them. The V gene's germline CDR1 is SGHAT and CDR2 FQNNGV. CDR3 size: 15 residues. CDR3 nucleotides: TGTGCCAGCAGCTCCCTCGCGGGACGAGACAATGAGCAGTTCTTC. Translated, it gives CASSSLAGRDNEQFF.

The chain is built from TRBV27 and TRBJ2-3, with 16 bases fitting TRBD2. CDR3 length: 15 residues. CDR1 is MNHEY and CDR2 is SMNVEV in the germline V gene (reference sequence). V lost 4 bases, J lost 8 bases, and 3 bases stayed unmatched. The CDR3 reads CASSSGTSGRGTQYF. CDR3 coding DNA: TGTGCCAGCAGTTCTGGGACTAGCGGGAGGGGTACGCAGTATTTT.

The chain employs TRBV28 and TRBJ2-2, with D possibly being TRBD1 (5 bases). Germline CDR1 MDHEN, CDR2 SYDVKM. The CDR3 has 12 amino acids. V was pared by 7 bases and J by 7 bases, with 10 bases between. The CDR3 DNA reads TGTGCCAGCACGTCAGGGATCGGGGAGCTGTTTTTT. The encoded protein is CASTSGIGELFF.

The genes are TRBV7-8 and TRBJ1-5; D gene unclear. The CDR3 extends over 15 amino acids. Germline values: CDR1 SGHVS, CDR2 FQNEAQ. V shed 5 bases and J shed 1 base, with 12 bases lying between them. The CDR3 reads CASSPLPESNQPQHF. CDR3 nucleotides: TGTGCCAGCAGCCCTTTGCCGGAGAGCAATCAGCCCCAGCATTTT.

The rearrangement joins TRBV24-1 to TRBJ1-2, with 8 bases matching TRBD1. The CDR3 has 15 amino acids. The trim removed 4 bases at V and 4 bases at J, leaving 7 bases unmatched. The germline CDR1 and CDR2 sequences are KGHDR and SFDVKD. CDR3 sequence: CATSEGQGRSYGYTF. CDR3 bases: TGTGCCACCAGTGAAGGACAGGGTCGCTCCTATGGCTACACCTTC.

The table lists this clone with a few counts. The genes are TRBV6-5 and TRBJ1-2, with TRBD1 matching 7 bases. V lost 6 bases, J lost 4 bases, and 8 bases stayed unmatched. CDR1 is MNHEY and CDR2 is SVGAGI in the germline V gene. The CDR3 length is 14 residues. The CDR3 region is CASRAGGTSYGYTF. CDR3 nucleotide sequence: TGTGCCAGCAGAGCAGGGGGAACGAGCTATGGCTACACCTTC.

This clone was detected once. The CDR3 protein is CASSRPGTPIAEAFF. CDR3 DNA sequence: TGTGCCAGCAGCCGACCCGGGACTCCGATCGCTGAAGCTTTCTTT. The chain is built from TRBV11-2 and TRBJ1-1; D is perhaps TRBD1 (5 bases). The V gene's germline CDR1 is SGHAT and CDR2 FQNNGV. The CDR3 totals 15 residues. V lost 5 bases to trimming and J lost 6 bases, with 19 bases between them.